This TCR beta chain was obtained from a study of early T cells in non-severe SARS-CoV-2 infection. This clonotype was detected once. The J segment lost 2 bases and the V segment lost 6 bases, leaving 9 bases of the junction unmatched. The CDR3 sequence is 15 residues long. Unique molecular identifiers were attached to individual cDNA molecules. TCRdb reprocessed the 5' RACE reads via MiXCR and lists one record per CDR3 protein. This sample yields 50,000 to 65,000 distinct CDR3 sequences, of which 20% are seen a single time; more than 15% belongs to the top ten. The material sequenced was whole blood, taken at baseline. The chain joins TRBV12-3 or TRBV12-4 to TRBJ2-5, with 7 bases fitting TRBD1. The clonotype was recovered from an adult who was a healthcare worker with PCR-confirmed SARS-CoV-2 infection or an uninfected control (not recorded which). CDR3 nucleotides: TGTGCCAGCAGCTCACGGGACAGAAGACAAGAGACCCAGTACTTC. Translated: CASSSRDRRQETQYF.